This T cell receptor beta chain emerged from a study of response to subunit inactivated influenza vaccine. Broader study findings: Authors suggested seasonal influenza vaccinations each recruit few new T cells.

Trimming pared 1 base from V and 5 bases from J, leaving 5 bases between. The CDR3 loop spans 13 amino acids. Germline loops: CDR1 SNHLY, CDR2 FYNNEI. To note about this clonotype: Its specificity is unknown.

TCRdb ran MiXCR on the RT-PCR reads and lists one entry per CDR3 protein. Found here are about 780,000 distinct CDR3 sequences, roughly 18% of them singletons; the top ten hold 11%. This TCR derives from a man aged 45-60 years who received an inactivated influenza vaccine. Here the sequenced sample was PBMCs from blood, taken about 5 days after vaccination. This rearrangement joins TRBV2 to TRBJ2-2; D remains unclear. The CDR3 is CASSEGTTGELFF. The DNA for the CDR3 is TGTGCCAGCAGTGAAGGAACGACCGGGGAGCTGTTTTTT.